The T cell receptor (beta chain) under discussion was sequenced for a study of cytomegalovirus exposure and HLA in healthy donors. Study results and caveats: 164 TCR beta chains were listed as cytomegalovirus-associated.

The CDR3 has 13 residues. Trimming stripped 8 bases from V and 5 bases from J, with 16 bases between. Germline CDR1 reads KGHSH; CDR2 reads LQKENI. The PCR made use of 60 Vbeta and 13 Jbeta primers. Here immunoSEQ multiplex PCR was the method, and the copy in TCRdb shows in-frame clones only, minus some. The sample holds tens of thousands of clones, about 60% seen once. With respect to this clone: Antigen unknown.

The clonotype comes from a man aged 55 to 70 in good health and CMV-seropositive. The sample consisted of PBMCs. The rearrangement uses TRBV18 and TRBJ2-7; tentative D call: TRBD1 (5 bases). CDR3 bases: TGTGCCAGCACGATAGGGGCGAGCGACGAGCAGTACTTC. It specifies CASTIGASDEQYF.